Only a few counts were recorded for the clone carrying this TCR beta chain. This specimen belongs to a study of blood T cell repertoires in COVID-19. Study details: Some COVID-19 samples were acute and others convalescent; all came from the United States, Italy and Spain. Nucleic acid was either cDNA or gDNA, and it came from T cells, B-cell-depleted T cells, or PBMCs.

The length of the CDR3 is 14 residues. V lost 6 bases to trimming and J lost 5 bases; unmatched junction nucleotides: 7. CDR1 MNHEY and CDR2 SVGAGI come from the germline V gene. Per the authors' pipeline: By means of reference gene primer amplification, nucleated cell counts were estimated. TCRdb's table, derived via immunoSEQ multiplex PCR, lists solely in-frame clones and lacks some. V, J and clone size are those of that table, while D and trimming were read from the DNA. The sample includes 120,000 to 150,000 clones, 75% to 90% of them seen just once. Sequenced material: peripheral blood. The receptor comes from a human donor in a cohort sampled during active COVID-19. This chain links TRBV6-5 with TRBJ2-1, with TRBD1 identical over 7 bases. This CDR3 reads CASRPRQGNNEQFF. The CDR3, as DNA: TGTGCCAGCAGGCCCCGACAGGGCAACAATGAGCAGTTCTTC.